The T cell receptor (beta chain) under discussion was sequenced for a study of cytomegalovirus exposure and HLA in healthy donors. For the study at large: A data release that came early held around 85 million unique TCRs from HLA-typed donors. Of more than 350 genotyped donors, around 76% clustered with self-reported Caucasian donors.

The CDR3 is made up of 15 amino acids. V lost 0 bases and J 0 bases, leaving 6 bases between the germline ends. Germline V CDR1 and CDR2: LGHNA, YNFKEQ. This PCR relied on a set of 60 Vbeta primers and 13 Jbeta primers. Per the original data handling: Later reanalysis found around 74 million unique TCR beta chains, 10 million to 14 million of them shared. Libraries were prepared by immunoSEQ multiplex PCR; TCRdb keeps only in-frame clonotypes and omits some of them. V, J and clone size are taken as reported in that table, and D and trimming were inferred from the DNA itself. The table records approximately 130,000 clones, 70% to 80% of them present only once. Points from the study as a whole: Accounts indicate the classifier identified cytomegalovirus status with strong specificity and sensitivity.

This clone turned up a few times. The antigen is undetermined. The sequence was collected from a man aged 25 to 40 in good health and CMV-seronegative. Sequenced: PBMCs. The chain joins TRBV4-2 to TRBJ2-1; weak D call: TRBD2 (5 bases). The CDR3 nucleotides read TGTGCCAGCAGCCAAGAAGAGGGCTCCTACAATGAGCAGTTCTTC. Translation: CASSQEEGSYNEQFF.